The 23 T cell receptor beta chains below come from one sample, sequenced in a study of cytomegalovirus exposure and HLA in healthy donors. Amplification used 60 Vbeta primers and 13 Jbeta primers. The method was immunoSEQ multiplex PCR; TCRdb's version includes in-frame clones alone and lacks a portion of them. The repertoire table contains under 150,000 clones. Sequenced: PBMCs. The origin of the receptors is a woman aged 40 to 55 in good health and CMV-seronegative.

V and J are TRBV7-6 and TRBJ1-5; TRBD1 agrees at 9 bases. In germline, CDR1 is SGHVS, CDR2 FNYEAQ. V was pared by 4 bases and J by 2 bases, with 6 bases of the junction left unmatched. The CDR3 has 16 residues. This CDR3 reads CASSSGTGRGNQPQHF. CDR3 DNA sequence: TGTGCCAGCAGCTCCGGGACAGGGAGGGGCAATCAGCCCCAGCATTTT. Together with reference TRBV7-6 and TRBJ1-5, the CDR3 gives the full variable domain: GAGVSQSPRYKVTKRGQDVALRCDPISGHVSLYWYRQALGQGPEFLTYFNYEAQQDKSGLPNDRFSAERPEGSISTLTIQRTEQRDSAMYRCASSSGTGRGNQPQHFGDGTRLSIL.

The chain recombines TRBV2 with TRBJ2-5; perhaps TRBD2 as D (6 bases). Trimming cost V 6 bases and J 5 bases, with 10 bases left between them. Per germline, CDR1 SNHLY and CDR2 FYNNEI. This CDR3 has 12 residues. CDR3 bases: TGTGCCAGCAGATGGGAGGCGGAGACCCAGTACTTC. This gives the protein CASRWEAETQYF.

The chain joins TRBV5-6 to TRBJ1-3; D unclear. Per germline, CDR1 SGHDT and CDR2 YYEEEE. Trimming took off 3 bases at V and 0 bases at J, with 10 bases between the two ends. This CDR3 is built from 15 residues. CDR3 in amino acids: CASSWRHGSGNTIYF. The CDR3, as DNA: TGTGCCAGCAGCTGGCGACACGGCTCTGGAAACACCATATATTTT.

This chain links TRBV9 with TRBJ1-3, with 7 positions matching TRBD1. J gave up 6 bases and V 2 bases, and 5 bases lay outside the gene matches. CDR1 is SGDLS, CDR2 YYNGEE, per germline. This CDR3 spans 14 amino acids. CDR3 nucleotides: TGTGCCAGCAGCGTTGACAGGGACTTAAACACCATATATTTT. It is translated as CASSVDRDLNTIYF.

This chain links TRBV5-1 with TRBJ2-5; 8 bases agree with TRBD1. V shed 1 base and J 5 bases; nucleotides not matched to a gene: 4. Germline V gene lookup returns CDR1 SGHRS and CDR2 YFSETQ. This CDR3 contains 14 residues. The CDR3 nucleotides read TGCGCCAGCAGCTTGCAGGGGGCGAGGGAGACCCAGTACTTC. This sequence encodes CASSLQGARETQYF.

This chain connects TRBV28 to TRBJ2-7; weak D call: TRBD1 (5 bases). The length of the CDR3 is 12 residues. V was trimmed by 8 bases and J by 3 bases, leaving 11 bases between them. The germline CDR1 and CDR2 sequences are MDHEN and SYDVKM. CDR3 sequence reads: CASWGRLYEQYF. The CDR3 DNA follows: TGTGCCAGCTGGGGCAGGCTCTACGAGCAGTACTTC. Combining the CDR3 with reference TRBV28 and TRBJ2-7 gives the whole variable domain DVKVTQSSRYLVKRTGEKVFLECVQDMDHENMFWYRQDPGLGLRLIYFSYDVKMKEKGDIPEGYSVSREKKERFSLILESASTNQTSMYLCASWGRLYEQYFGPGTRLTVT.

The chain combines TRBV29-1 with TRBJ2-3, with 12 nucleotides matching TRBD2. Germline assignment: CDR1 SQVTM and CDR2 ANQGSEA. The CDR3 length is 15 residues. V shed 5 bases, J shed 2 bases, and the junction held 5 bases outside the gene matches. The CDR3 is CSVSGLAGFTDTQYF. In nucleotides, the CDR3 is TGCAGCGTTTCCGGACTAGCGGGGTTCACAGATACGCAGTATTTT.

The V and J genes are TRBV7-8 and TRBJ2-7; TRBD1 matches at 7 bases. The CDR3 totals 14 residues. Germline V gene lookup returns CDR1 SGHVS and CDR2 FQNEAQ. J lost 3 bases, V lost 3 bases, and 5 bases had no gene match. The CDR3 DNA reads as TGTGCCAGCAGCTTTGGGACAGAACGCTACGAGCAGTACTTC. It translates to CASSFGTERYEQYF.

The rearrangement links TRBV5-4 to TRBJ1-1; TRBD1 is a possible D gene (6 bases). Germline V gives CDR1 SGHNT, CDR2 YYREEE (reference sequence). Trimming pared 0 bases from V and 4 bases from J, leaving 10 bases between. CDR3 length: 14 amino acids. The CDR3 DNA sequence: TGTGCCAGCAGCTTGGATTGGGGGCCCACTGAAGCTTTCTTT. Its protein product is CASSLDWGPTEAFF.

The chain combines TRBV27 with TRBJ2-1; D is undetermined. Germline V lookup: CDR1 MNHEY, CDR2 SMNVEV (reference sequence). This CDR3 comprises 16 residues. Trimming removed 1 base from V and 0 bases from J, with 10 bases in between. CDR3 nucleotide sequence: TGTGCCAGCAGTTTATACAGTACGAGCTCCTACAATGAGCAGTTCTTC. This gives the protein CASSLYSTSSYNEQFF.

A word on this clone: Because the CDR3's place on the DNA is in doubt, the DNA is left out and the CDR3 is given as listed by TCRdb. The CDR3 sequence: CASSKWGKGALYGYTF. This chain joins TRBV21-1 and TRBJ1-2; whether TRBD1, the table's D call, matches the DNA was not checked. TRBV21-1 is noted as a pseudogene. With termini counted, the CDR3 has 16 amino acids.

This chain joins TRBV10-2 and TRBJ1-2; the D is unclear. V lost 3 bases, J lost 4 bases, and 12 bases lay in between. CDR1 is WSHSY, CDR2 SAAADI, per germline. The CDR3 has 14 amino acids. The CDR3 DNA follows: TGCGCCAGCAGTGATTCCGGGTCTTTCTATGGCTACACCTTC. Amino acids: CASSDSGSFYGYTF.

J is TRBJ1-2 and V is TRBV6-5; D might be TRBD1 (5 bases). Trimming took off 5 bases at V and 8 bases at J, with 12 bases between the two ends. CDR1 MNHEY and CDR2 SVGAGI come from the germline V gene. The CDR3 loop spans 12 amino acids. The CDR3 here is CASSNPTAGYTF. DNA for the CDR3: TGTGCCAGCAGTAACCCGACAGCCGGCTACACCTTC.

V and J are TRBV4-2 and TRBJ2-5, with 8 positions matching TRBD2. The J call may be wrong; the DNA end is better matched by TRBJ2-7. From germline, CDR1 is LGHNA and CDR2 YNFKEQ. The CDR3 consists of 17 residues. Here the CDR3 reads CASSQEEKTGGANEQYF. For the CDR3, the DNA is TGTGCCAGCAGCCAAGAGGAGAAGACCGGGGGGGCTAACGAGCAGTACTTC.

The J gene is TRBJ1-1, the V gene TRBV5-1, with a weak D call TRBD1 (6 bases). Germline V gene lookup returns CDR1 SGHRS and CDR2 YFSETQ. V was shortened by 6 bases and J by 4 bases, with 19 bases between the two germline ends. This CDR3 has 15 residues. CDR3 sequence: CASIGPLGGATEAFF. CDR3 DNA sequence: TGCGCCAGCATAGGCCCCTTAGGGGGGGCCACTGAAGCTTTCTTT.

V and J are TRBV27 and TRBJ1-1; 7 bases align to TRBD1. This CDR3 has 15 amino acids. V lost 5 bases to trimming and J lost 4 bases; unmatched junction nucleotides: 10. Per the germline V gene, CDR1 is MNHEY and CDR2 is SMNVEV (reference sequence). CDR3 protein: CASSQGTTGVTEAFF. CDR3 bases: TGTGCCAGCAGTCAAGGTACAACAGGGGTCACTGAAGCTTTCTTT.

This rearrangement joins TRBV29-1 to TRBJ2-1, with 8 bases identical to TRBD2. V lost 3 bases to trimming and J lost 5 bases; unmatched junction nucleotides: 6. CDR1 and CDR2 (germline): SQVTM, ANQGSEA. This CDR3 contains 14 residues. CDR3 loop: CSVDGGALHNEQFF. In nucleotides, the CDR3 is TGCAGCGTTGACGGGGGGGCGCTTCACAATGAGCAGTTCTTC.

This rearrangement joins TRBV5-4 to TRBJ1-1; D might be TRBD1 (5 bases). This CDR3 is 14 amino acids long. Germline V gene data show CDR1 as SGHNT and CDR2 as YYREEE (reference sequence). The germline V and J ends were trimmed by 0 bases and 1 base, with 7 bases remaining between them. The CDR3 region has the DNA TGTGCCAGCAGCTTGGCCAGGGCGAACACTGAAGCTTTCTTT. It encodes CASSLARANTEAFF.

The chain carries TRBV19 and TRBJ1-5, with no clear D. CDR1 LNHDA and CDR2 SQIVND come from the germline V gene (reference sequence). Trimming took off 2 bases at V and 4 bases at J, with 12 bases between the two ends. The CDR3 runs 15 residues. CDR3 sequence (DNA): TGTGCCAGTAGTATACGGGGAGGCAAGAATCAGCCCCAGCATTTT. This sequence encodes CASSIRGGKNQPQHF.

The CDR3 bases are TGTGCCACCAGCAAAGGACAGGGCCAAGAGACCCAGTACTTC. Residues: CATSKGQGQETQYF. The V gene is TRBV15, the J gene TRBJ2-5; 8 bases map to TRBD1. With V trimmed by 4 bases and J by 1 base, 2 bases remained unmatched. This CDR3 has 14 amino acids. Germline CDR1 and CDR2: LNHNV and YYDKDF (reference sequence).

V and J are TRBV27 and TRBJ2-7; TRBD1 matches at 10 bases. The CDR3 totals 16 residues. Trimming removed 4 bases from V and 6 bases from J; junction bases left unmatched: 12. CDR1 is MNHEY, CDR2 SMNVEV, per germline (reference sequence). The CDR3 region has the DNA TGTGCCAGCAGTTATGTACCTGGACAGGGGGAAGGCGAGCAGTACTTC. This sequence encodes CASSYVPGQGEGEQYF.

This chain uses TRBV6-5 with TRBJ2-2; 7 bases are shared with TRBD1. CDR3 length equals 13 residues. Germline V gene data show CDR1 as MNHEY and CDR2 as SVGAGI. V trimming: 6 bases; J trimming: 6 bases; junction bases outside the gene matches: 4. CDR3 in DNA: TGTGCCAGCAGACCCGACAGGGCCGGGGAGCTGTTTTTT. It translates to CASRPDRAGELFF.

V and J are TRBV5-1 and TRBJ1-2, with TRBD1 identical over 9 bases. Trimming took 0 bases from V and 7 from J; bases not matched to a gene: 10. Germline V gene data show CDR1 as SGHRS and CDR2 as YFSETQ. The CDR3 is 16 residues long. CDR3 sequence: CASSLAGDRASRGYTF. CDR3 DNA: TGCGCCAGCAGCTTGGCCGGGGACAGGGCAAGTCGTGGCTACACCTTC.